These 5 T cell receptor beta chains share one sample of origin, sequenced in a study of radiotherapy plus CTLA-4 blockade in lung cancer. Assay: immunoSEQ multiplex PCR; the TCRdb copy retains only in-frame clones and omits some. The table includes about 49,000 clones, roughly four fifths detected once. The specimen was peripheral blood, collected from a patient treated with radiotherapy plus ipilimumab. The receptors shown here come from a human donor with non-small cell lung cancer who had a complete response to radiotherapy plus ipilimumab.

The chain is built from TRBV19 and TRBJ2-3; possibly TRBD2 for D (6 bases). Trimming shortened V by 5 bases and J by 2 bases, and 14 bases separated the two germline ends. The germline V gene encodes CDR1 LNHDA and CDR2 SQIVND (reference sequence). The CDR3 is 15 amino acids. Here the CDR3 DNA reads TGTGCCAGTAGTCCCCCGGGACTTTTCACAGATACGCAGTATTTT. Protein product: CASSPPGLFTDTQYF.

V and J are TRBV5-1 and TRBJ2-2; D is possibly TRBD1 (6 bases). V was trimmed by 2 bases and J by 2 bases, leaving 13 bases between them. The CDR3 runs to 16 residues. Per the germline V gene, CDR1 is SGHRS and CDR2 is YFSETQ. CDR3 loop: CASSLLSTGNTGELFF. Written as DNA, the CDR3 is TGCGCCAGCAGCTTACTTTCGACAGGTAACACCGGGGAGCTGTTTTTT.

This clone was seen only a few times. J is TRBJ1-3 and V is TRBV7-9, with a tentative D call TRBD1 (6 bases). Germline-derived CDR1 and CDR2 are SEHNR and FQNEAQ (reference sequence). V was trimmed by 5 bases and J by 7 bases, leaving 12 bases between them. The CDR3 sequence is 13 residues long. The CDR3 DNA sequence: TGTGCCAGCAGCATTGGGACATCGAACACCATATATTTT. Its translation: CASSIGTSNTIYF.

This chain connects TRBV7-2 to TRBJ2-2, with D unclear. The V and J ends lost 0 bases and 5 bases respectively, with 16 bases between them. The CDR3 has 17 amino acids. Germline V gives CDR1 SGHTA, CDR2 FQGNSA. CDR3 sequence: CASSLARSVRPTGELFF. The CDR3 DNA reads TGTGCCAGCAGCTTAGCACGGTCGGTCAGGCCGACCGGGGAGCTGTTTTTT.

This chain uses TRBV19 with TRBJ2-3; possible D gene TRBD1, 5 bases. The CDR3 is made up of 13 amino acids. V gave up 6 bases and J gave up 2 bases, with 9 bases separating them. Looked up from germline, CDR1 is LNHDA and CDR2 is SQIVND (reference sequence). The CDR3 spells CASRQVPTDTQYF. The CDR3 region has the DNA TGTGCCAGTAGACAGGTCCCCACAGATACGCAGTATTTT.